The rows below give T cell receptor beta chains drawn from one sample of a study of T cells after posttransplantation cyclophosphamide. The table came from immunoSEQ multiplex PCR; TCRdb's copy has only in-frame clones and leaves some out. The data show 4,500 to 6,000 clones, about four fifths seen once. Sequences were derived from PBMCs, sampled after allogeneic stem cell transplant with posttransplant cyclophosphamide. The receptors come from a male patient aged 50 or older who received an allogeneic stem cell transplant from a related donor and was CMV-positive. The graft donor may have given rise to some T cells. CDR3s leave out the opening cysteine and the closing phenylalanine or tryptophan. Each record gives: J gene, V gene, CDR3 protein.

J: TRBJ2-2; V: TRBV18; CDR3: ASSPSETGASTGELF
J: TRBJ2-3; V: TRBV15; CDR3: ATSRGHQGARNTDTQY
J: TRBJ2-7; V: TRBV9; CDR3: ASSLGLAGSEQY
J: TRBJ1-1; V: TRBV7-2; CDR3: ASSYRVLGTEAF
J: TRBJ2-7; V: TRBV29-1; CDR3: SVSQGAYEQY
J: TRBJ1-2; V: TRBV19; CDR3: ASEDRGLYYGYT
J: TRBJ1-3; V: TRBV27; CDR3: ASSYRQGSGNTIY
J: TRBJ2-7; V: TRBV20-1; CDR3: SASSGYEQY
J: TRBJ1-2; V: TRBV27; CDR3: ASSLWPGHGYT
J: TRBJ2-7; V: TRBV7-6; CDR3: ASSLIASSYEQY
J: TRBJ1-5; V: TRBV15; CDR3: ATSRERSQPRQPQH
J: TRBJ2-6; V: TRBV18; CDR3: ASSASGGMSGANVLT
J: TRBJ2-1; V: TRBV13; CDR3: ASSGTGSGNEQF
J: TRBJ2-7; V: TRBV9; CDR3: ASSPTGTPAYEQY
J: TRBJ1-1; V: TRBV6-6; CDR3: ASSYKTGSDTEAF
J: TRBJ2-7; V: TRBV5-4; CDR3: ASSYASGSYEQY
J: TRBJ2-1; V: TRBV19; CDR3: ASSIGLAGYNEQF
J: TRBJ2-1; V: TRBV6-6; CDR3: ASSYTAGGNNEQF
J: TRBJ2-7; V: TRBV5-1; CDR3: ASSSDRGQGYEQY
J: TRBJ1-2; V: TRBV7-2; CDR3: ASSLVRDGYT
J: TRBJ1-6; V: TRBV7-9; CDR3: ASSLESSYNSPLH
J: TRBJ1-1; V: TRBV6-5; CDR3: ASSTGGDEAF
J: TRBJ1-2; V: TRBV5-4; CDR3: ASSLAGLDYGYT
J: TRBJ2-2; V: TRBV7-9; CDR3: ASSLDPGQGLNTGELF
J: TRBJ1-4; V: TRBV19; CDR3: ASSIAGQVS
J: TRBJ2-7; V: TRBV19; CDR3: ASSIDGGSVSAGGSYEQY
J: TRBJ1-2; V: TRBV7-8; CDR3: ASSLSTANYGYT
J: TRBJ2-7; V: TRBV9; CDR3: ASSVASTSGYEQY
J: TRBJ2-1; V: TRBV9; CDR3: ASSVALLAGGPGEQF
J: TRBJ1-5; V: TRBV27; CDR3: ASSRGQGWQPQH
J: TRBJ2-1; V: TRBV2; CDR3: ASLAELAGPLNEQF
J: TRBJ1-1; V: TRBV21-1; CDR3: ASSKGGQSNTEAF
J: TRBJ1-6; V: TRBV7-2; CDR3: ASSNGQGENSPLH
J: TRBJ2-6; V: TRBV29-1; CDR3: SVEGQSSGANVLT
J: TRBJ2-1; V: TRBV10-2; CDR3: ASSEGASGLSSYNEQF
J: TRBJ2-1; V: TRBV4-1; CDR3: ASSQDLRAGGLYNEQF
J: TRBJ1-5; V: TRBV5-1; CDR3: ASSVGPGGNQPQH
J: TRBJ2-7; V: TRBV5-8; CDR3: ASSQGQLLYEQY
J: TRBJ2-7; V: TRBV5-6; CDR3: ASSPWTGYEQY
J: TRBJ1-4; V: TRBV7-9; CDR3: ANSLGLQATNEKLF
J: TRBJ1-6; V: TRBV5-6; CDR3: ASSFRWDSSYNSPLH
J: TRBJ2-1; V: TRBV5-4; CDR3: ASSAGQGTYNEQF
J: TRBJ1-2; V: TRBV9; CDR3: ASSVGRSKNYGYT